Shown below are 25 T cell receptor beta chains from a single sample sequenced in a study of T cell repertoires in cytomegalovirus infection. No cognate antigen is known for these TCRs. MiXCR was run by TCRdb on the reads, yielding one entry per CDR3 protein. The profile shows 680,000 or so distinct CDR3 sequences, 30% to 35% of them singletons. The sequencing used cultured PBMCs, collected from culture after CMV antigen stimulation. The receptors shown here come from a human donor in good health (CMV status not recorded). Some clones in this sample may be carry-over from other donors' samples.

Only a few counts were recorded for this clonotype. The V and J genes are TRBV4-1 and TRBJ2-3, with D possibly being TRBD2 (6 bases). Germline loops: CDR1 MGHRA, CDR2 YSYEKL. The length of the CDR3 is 15 residues. V shed 4 bases and J shed 2 bases, with 13 bases lying between them. The CDR3 DNA follows: TGCGCCAGCAGCCCTCTAGGGCGGGACACAGATACGCAGTATTTT. Protein: CASSPLGRDTDTQYF.

There are a few counts of this clonotype. V and J are TRBV7-8 and TRBJ1-1, with D perhaps matching TRBD1 (5 bases). This CDR3 is 13 amino acids long. V gave up 6 bases and J gave up 7 bases, with 15 bases separating them. CDR1 and CDR2 (germline): SGHVS, FQNEAQ. The CDR3 reads CASRAPGSGEAFF. Written as DNA, the CDR3 is TGTGCCAGCAGGGCCCCAGGGTCGGGTGAAGCTTTCTTT.

The chain joins TRBV29-1 to TRBJ2-5; D is ambiguous. This CDR3 is built from 12 residues. V lost 5 bases and J 1 base, leaving 8 bases between the germline ends. Germline-derived CDR1 and CDR2 are SQVTM and ANQGSEA. The chain's CDR3 is CSVQYAQETQYF. DNA of the CDR3: TGCAGCGTTCAGTATGCCCAAGAGACCCAGTACTTC.

This clonotype has just a few counts. The gene calls are TRBV4-1 and TRBJ2-1; the D is unclear. V was pared by 1 base and J by 3 bases, with 13 bases between. Germline CDR1 MGHRA, CDR2 YSYEKL. The CDR3 runs 16 residues. This chain's CDR3 is CASSQGTQGFYNEQFF. As DNA, the CDR3 is TGCGCCAGCAGCCAAGGTACCCAAGGGTTCTACAATGAGCAGTTCTTC.

The chain links TRBV7-8 to TRBJ1-2; 8 bases line up with TRBD1. J lost 5 bases, V lost 3 bases, and 5 bases had no gene match. Germline CDR1 reads SGHVS; CDR2 reads FQNEAQ. The CDR3 runs to 14 residues. The CDR3 reads CASSFSQGAYGYTF. The CDR3 DNA sequence: TGTGCCAGCAGCTTTTCGCAGGGGGCTTATGGCTACACCTTC.

This clonotype was recorded at least ten times. V and J are TRBV7-2 and TRBJ2-1; 14 bases line up with TRBD2. Germline CDR1 and CDR2: SGHTA and FQGNSA. The CDR3 sequence is 15 residues long. The ends lost 6 bases at V and 4 bases at J; junction bases unmatched: 2. CDR3 nucleotides: TGTGCCAGCAGTGGACTAGCGGGGGGTTACAATGAGCAGTTCTTC. Its translation is CASSGLAGGYNEQFF.

The CDR3 spells CASSLKRALYNEQFF. The CDR3 DNA is TGTGCCAGCAGTTTGAAAAGGGCCCTATACAATGAGCAGTTCTTC. This chain joins TRBV12-3 or TRBV12-4 and TRBJ2-1; D gene unclear. The V end lost 3 bases, the J end lost 4 bases, and 13 bases lay between the germline ends. This CDR3 has 15 amino acids.

The rearrangement links TRBV5-5 to TRBJ2-5; TRBD1 matches at 10 bases. Germline V lookup: CDR1 SGHKS, CDR2 YYEKEE (reference sequence). This CDR3 is 15 amino acids long. The V gene end was trimmed by 2 bases and the J gene end by 4 bases; junction bases not matched to a gene: 5. The DNA of the CDR3 is TGTGCCAGCAGCTTTGGGGACAGGGGACTAGAGACCCAGTACTTC. It is translated as CASSFGDRGLETQYF.

CDR3 protein: CASSLNFGGRAYEQYF. For the CDR3, the DNA is TGTGCCAGCAGTTTAAATTTTGGTGGGAGAGCCTACGAGCAGTACTTC. V is TRBV28 and J is TRBJ2-7; possibly TRBD2 for D (5 bases). The CDR3 has 16 amino acids. V gave up 2 bases and J gave up 2 bases, with 16 bases separating them. The V gene's germline CDR1 is MDHEN and CDR2 SYDVKM.

This clonotype was recorded at least ten times. CDR3 sequence: CASSLKTVGGELFF. Written as DNA, the CDR3 is TGTGCCAGCAGCTTAAAGACTGTTGGTGGGGAGCTGTTTTTT. V and J are TRBV7-9 and TRBJ2-2; D gene uncertain. The germline V and J ends were trimmed by 2 bases and 8 bases, with 12 bases remaining between them. The germline V gene encodes CDR1 SEHNR and CDR2 FQNEAQ (reference sequence). The CDR3 runs 14 residues.

V gene TRBV6-1 combines with J gene TRBJ2-5, with 9 bases that match TRBD2. Germline CDR1 reads MNHNS; CDR2 reads SASEGT. The CDR3 covers 13 residues. V lost 8 bases to trimming and J lost 5 bases; unmatched junction nucleotides: 6. Written as DNA, the CDR3 is TGTGCCAGCGGCGGGAGGGTCATGGAGACCCAGTACTTC. Protein sequence: CASGGRVMETQYF.

The genes are TRBV2 and TRBJ2-5, with D possibly matching TRBD2 (7 bases). Germline CDR1 reads SNHLY; CDR2 reads FYNNEI. The CDR3 is 14 amino acids. V gave up 11 bases and J gave up 4 bases, with 20 bases separating them. The CDR3 sequence is CAGSRGALGETQYF. The CDR3 bases are TGTGCCGGCTCCCGGGGGGCGCTTGGAGAGACCCAGTACTTC.

This clonotype was counted a few times. The CDR3 spells CASAIGSYEQYF. For the CDR3, the DNA is TGTGCCAGCGCCATCGGGTCCTACGAGCAGTACTTC. The chain has TRBV7-6 and TRBJ2-7; no definite D call. The CDR3 extends over 12 amino acids. The V end was cut by 8 bases, the J end by 1 base, with 9 bases between. Germline CDR1 is SGHVS and CDR2 is FNYEAQ.

This clonotype has more than one count but fewer than ten. V usage is TRBV29-1 and J usage is TRBJ2-1, with D possibly being TRBD2 (5 bases). Germline CDR1 reads SQVTM; CDR2 reads ANQGSEA. The CDR3 is 13 residues long. The V and J ends lost 7 bases and 7 bases respectively, with 17 bases between them. The CDR3 region has the DNA TGCAGCGCGGACGTATCTACGGGAAATGAGCAGTTCTTC. It is translated as CSADVSTGNEQFF.

This clonotype has a single count. The chain links TRBV6-1 to TRBJ2-7; 7 bases line up with TRBD1. Germline-derived CDR1 and CDR2 are MNHNS and SASEGT. With 10 bases clipped from V and 6 bases from J, the junction kept 6 bases outside the gene matches. The CDR3 has 11 residues. The CDR3 DNA reads TGTGCCAACGGACAGGCTGGCGAGCAGTACTTC. It specifies CANGQAGEQYF.

The CDR3 sequence is CASSRQGAGTEAFF. CDR3 nucleotides: TGTGCCAGTAGTAGACAGGGGGCTGGCACTGAAGCTTTCTTT. V usage is TRBV19 and J usage is TRBJ1-1; 10 bases line up with TRBD1. The CDR3 runs to 14 residues. Germline V gene sequence: CDR1 LNHDA, CDR2 SQIVND (reference sequence). With 4 bases clipped from V and 4 bases from J, the junction kept 3 bases outside the gene matches. Using reference TRBV19 and TRBJ1-1 for the parts outside the CDR3, the full variable domain is DGGITQSPKYLFRKEGQNVTLSCEQNLNHDAMYWYRQDPGQGLRLIYYSQIVNDFQKGDIAEGYSVSREKKESFPLTVTSAQKNPTAFYLCASSRQGAGTEAFFGQGTRLTVV.

This rearrangement joins TRBV27 to TRBJ2-3; a weak D match, TRBD2 (5 bases). In germline, CDR1 is MNHEY, CDR2 SMNVEV (reference sequence). With 6 bases removed from V and 5 bases from J, the gap between germline ends came to 12 bases. CDR3 length: 13 residues. CDR3 sequence (DNA): TGTGCCAGCAGGAGGGCCCTCCGAGATACGCAGTATTTT. Encoded protein: CASRRALRDTQYF.

This clonotype was found many times. This sequence joins TRBV7-2 and TRBJ2-5; D is undetermined. Trimming removed 6 bases at V and 2 bases at J, with 7 bases between. CDR1 is SGHTA, CDR2 FQGNSA, per germline. The CDR3 is made up of 12 amino acids. CDR3 nucleotide sequence: TGTGCCAGCAGTCCAATTCAAGAGACCCAGTACTTC. Amino acids: CASSPIQETQYF. The entire variable domain, with the rest obtained from reference TRBV7-2 and TRBJ2-5, is as follows: GAGVSQSPSNKVTEKGKDVELRCDPISGHTALYWYRQSLGQGLEFLIYFQGNSAPDKSGLPSDRFSAERTGGSVSTLTIQRTQQEDSAVYLCASSPIQETQYFGPGTRLLVL.

This clonotype was seen a handful of times. The chain links TRBV7-8 to TRBJ1-5; D gene uncertain. Between the trimmed V and J ends, which lost 1 base and 5 bases, there was a span of 9 bases. CDR1 SGHVS and CDR2 FQNEAQ come from the germline V gene. The CDR3 length is 14 residues. CDR3 sequence (DNA): TGTGCCAGCAGCTTAGAAATTCGATATCAGCCCCAGCATTTT. It encodes CASSLEIRYQPQHF.

The J gene is TRBJ2-1, the V gene TRBV11-2; D call uncertain. V was cut by 0 bases and J by 7 bases, with 7 bases left in between. CDR3 length: 13 amino acids. Germline values: CDR1 SGHAT, CDR2 FQNNGV. In DNA, the CDR3 is TGTGCCAGCAGCTTAGAAGTGGGGAATGAGCAGTTCTTC. Its translation: CASSLEVGNEQFF. The full variable domain, in which reference TRBV11-2 and TRBJ2-1 provide the parts outside the CDR3, is EAGVAQSPRYKIIEKRQSVAFWCNPISGHATLYWYQQILGQGPKLLIQFQNNGVVDDSQLPKDRFSAERLKGVDSTLKIQPAKLEDSAVYLCASSLEVGNEQFFGPGTRLTVL.

This clonotype came up a few times. The genes are TRBV14 and TRBJ1-1, with 8 nucleotides matching TRBD1. The trim removed 0 bases at V and 4 bases at J, leaving 13 bases unmatched. Germline CDR1 SGHDN, CDR2 FVKESK. The CDR3 is 18 amino acids. CDR3 loop: CASSQEVAWSGGPTEAFF. DNA of the CDR3: TGTGCCAGCAGCCAAGAAGTTGCTTGGTCAGGGGGCCCCACTGAAGCTTTCTTT.

The table lists this clonotype with a few counts. The chain combines TRBV19 with TRBJ2-5; D not resolved. V dropped 5 bases and J dropped 1 base, with 11 bases sitting between them. This CDR3 spans 14 amino acids. Germline V CDR1 and CDR2: LNHDA, SQIVND (reference sequence). The CDR3 reads CASSPTSPQETQYF. As DNA, the CDR3 is TGTGCCAGTAGTCCTACATCGCCCCAAGAGACCCAGTACTTC.

The chain uses TRBV27 and TRBJ2-1; a possible D gene is TRBD2 (6 bases). The length of the CDR3 is 16 residues. The germline V gene has CDR1 MNHEY and CDR2 SMNVEV (reference sequence). Trimming took 2 bases from V and 2 from J, leaving 13 bases between them. The CDR3 nucleotides read TGTGCCAGCAGTTTAGAGGCCGGGAGTCCCTACAATGAGCAGTTCTTC. Translating it yields CASSLEAGSPYNEQFF.

This clonotype was found a few times. The rearrangement links TRBV12-5 to TRBJ2-1; D perhaps matches TRBD1 (5 bases). The CDR3 spans 20 residues. Germline V gives CDR1 LGHNT, CDR2 FRNRAP. Trimming stripped 1 base from V and 1 base from J, with 23 bases between. CDR3 region: CASGLGSRTSHGWSYNEQFF. Written as DNA, the CDR3 is TGTGCTAGTGGTTTGGGAAGTCGGACAAGCCACGGGTGGTCCTACAATGAGCAGTTCTTC.

The rearrangement uses TRBV19 and TRBJ2-2; D is perhaps TRBD1 or TRBD2 (5 bases each). CDR3 length: 16 amino acids. V lost 6 bases and J lost 5, with 19 bases in between. Per the germline V gene, CDR1 is LNHDA and CDR2 is SQIVND (reference sequence). The CDR3, as DNA: TGTGCCAGTAGGGGGGTATGGGGGACCGGAACCGGGGAGCTGTTTTTT. Its protein product is CASRGVWGTGTGELFF.